This is a list of T cell receptor beta chains from one sample in a study of T cell responses to AZD1222 COVID-19 vaccine. Profiled with immunoSEQ multiplex PCR; TCRdb holds only in-frame clones, not every one. The sample carries about 140,000 clones, 92% recorded once. This sample comprised peripheral blood, obtained on day 0 of AZD1222 vaccination. The receptors come from an adult in good health. CDR3s include the opening cysteine and the closing phenylalanine or tryptophan. D genes are given only for firm matches. Size values are once, few and many counts, or a class for expanded clones, and some rows have none.

TGCAGCGTTGAAGATCTTGGACAGGATGGTGAGCAGTTCTTC,CSVEDLGQDGEQFF,TRBV29-1,TRBJ2-1,NA,14,TRBD1
TGTGCCAGCAGCTTACCAGGGCCTGAAGCTTTCTTT,CASSLPGPEAFF,TRBV11-2,TRBJ1-1,NA,12,NA
TGTGCCAGCAGCCGCCTCCTGAACACTGAAGCTTTCTTT,CASSRLLNTEAFF,TRBV7-2,TRBJ1-1,NA,13,NA
TGTGCCAGCAGCTCTATGGGAGGGGACAGGGGGCGAAGGGACACTGAAGCTTTCTTT,CASSSMGGDRGRRDTEAFF,TRBV7-8,TRBJ1-1,NA,19,TRBD1
TGTGCCAGCAGCTTAGTGTGGTCAATGGTTGGGGCCAACGTCCTGACTTTC,CASSLVWSMVGANVLTF,TRBV7-9,TRBJ2-6,NA,17,NA
TGCGCCAGCACCAAGGGGGCCGGGGGCCTTGGCTACGAGCAGTACTTC,CASTKGAGGLGYEQYF,TRBV10-2,TRBJ2-7,NA,16,NA
TGTGCCAGCCGTACTACTAACTATGGCTACACCTTC,CASRTTNYGYTF,TRBV6-5,TRBJ1-2,NA,12,NA
TGCAGCGTTTCCGGGACAGCTAATCAGCCCCAGCATTTT,CSVSGTANQPQHF,TRBV29-1,TRBJ1-5,NA,13,TRBD1
TGTGCCAGCAGTTTATCGGACAGGGGGAGGGATCAGCCCCAGCATTTT,CASSLSDRGRDQPQHF,TRBV28,TRBJ1-5,NA,16,TRBD1
TGCAGCGTTCCAGGGCTAGCGGGGGGGATCGACGAGCAGTACTTC,CSVPGLAGGIDEQYF,TRBV29-1,TRBJ2-7,NA,15,TRBD2
TGTGCCAGCAGCCACCTCTCAGGGACAGTGGGAGGGTATTCACCCCTCCACTTT,CASSHLSGTVGGYSPLHF,TRBV7-2,TRBJ1-6,NA,18,TRBD1
TGTGCCAGCAGTTCTTTTAGATCCGGGACAGGACGTGGAACCATATATTTT,CASSSFRSGTGRGTIYF,TRBV6-2/TRBV6-3,TRBJ1-3,NA,17,TRBD1
TGTGCCAGTAGCCGTATGGCCCCGGACAGGGGTCTCACTGAAGCTTTCTTT,CASSRMAPDRGLTEAFF,TRBV19,TRBJ1-1,NA,17,TRBD1
TGCGCCAGCAGCCAAGCGGACAGGGGGAACACTGAAGCTTTCTTT,CASSQADRGNTEAFF,TRBV4-1,TRBJ1-1,NA,15,TRBD1
TGTGCCAGCAGTGAATTAGTGGCAGGGCTGAACACCGGGGAGCTGTTTTTT,CASSELVAGLNTGELFF,TRBV2,TRBJ2-2,NA,17,NA
TGTGCCACCAGTGACACAGGACTAGCGGGAGGGGTCGATCAGTTCTTC,CATSDTGLAGGVDQFF,TRBV24-1,TRBJ2-1,NA,16,TRBD2
TGTGCCAGCAGCTGGGCGGGGGATGGCTACACCTTC,CASSWAGDGYTF,TRBV11-2,TRBJ1-2,NA,12,NA
TGCGCCAGCAGCCCGGAGGGACAGGCTGAAAAACTGTTTTTT,CASSPEGQAEKLFF,TRBV5-1,TRBJ1-4,NA,14,TRBD1
TGTGCCAGCTCACCATGGGACAGAACCTACGAGCAGTACTTC,CASSPWDRTYEQYF,TRBV18,TRBJ2-7,NA,14,TRBD1
TGTGCCAGCAGTCGCGGGAGGAGCGGGACTACCACAGATACGCAGTATTTT,CASSRGRSGTTTDTQYF,TRBV27,TRBJ2-3,NA,17,TRBD2
TGCAGCGCACAACTAGCGAGTGAGCAGTTCTTC,CSAQLASEQFF,TRBV29-1,TRBJ2-1,NA,11,TRBD2
TGTGCCAGTACGTTACAGGGCAAGATTGGCTACACCTTC,CASTLQGKIGYTF,TRBV2,TRBJ1-2,NA,13,NA
TGTGCCAGCAGCTTGACGGGAGGGAACACTGAAGCTTTCTTT,CASSLTGGNTEAFF,TRBV7-9,TRBJ1-1,NA,14,NA
TGTGCCAGCAGCACGACCGACAACTACGAGCAGTACTTC,CASSTTDNYEQYF,TRBV7-9,TRBJ2-7,NA,13,NA
TGTGCCAGCAGCTTGGATGACAGGCCCGGAAAGGGCTACACCTTC,CASSLDDRPGKGYTF,TRBV5-4,TRBJ1-2,NA,15,NA
TGTGCCAGCAGTATGGGCTTAGCTAACTATGGCTACACCTTC,CASSMGLANYGYTF,TRBV28,TRBJ1-2,once,14,NA
TGTGCCAGCAGCCAAGAAGCCAGGGGAAAGGCATGGTCCTACGAGCAGTACTTC,CASSQEARGKAWSYEQYF,TRBV4-2,TRBJ2-7,NA,18,NA
TGTGCCATCAGTGTAGGGGACAGGGCTATCCCTAACTATGGCTACACCTTC,CAISVGDRAIPNYGYTF,TRBV10-3,TRBJ1-2,few,17,TRBD1
TGTGCCAGCAGTTTATCGTTTCTGGCGGGAACGTATAGCAATCAGCCCCAGCATTTT,CASSLSFLAGTYSNQPQHF,TRBV28,TRBJ1-5,NA,19,NA
TGTGCCAGCAGCAAACAGGTAAATTACAATCAGCCCCAGCATTTT,CASSKQVNYNQPQHF,TRBV28,TRBJ1-5,NA,15,NA
TGTGCCAGCAGCTTACAGGGGGGAGTGGCACCCCTCCACTTT,CASSLQGGVAPLHF,TRBV7-2,TRBJ1-6,NA,14,TRBD1
TGTGCCAGCAGTGAATGGGGACAGGGAAACTATGGCTACACCTTC,CASSEWGQGNYGYTF,TRBV2,TRBJ1-2,once,15,TRBD1
TGTGCCAGCAGTTTTGGGGCAGAGGTACGAGAAAAACTGTTTTTT,CASSFGAEVREKLFF,TRBV27,TRBJ1-4,NA,15,NA
TGTGCCAGCAGTGAAGCGATCCCCCGGGGGTCCCAAGAGACCCAGTACTTC,CASSEAIPRGSQETQYF,TRBV2,TRBJ2-5,NA,17,NA
TGTGCCAGCACCCTAGGGGCAGGGGACTCACCCCTCCACTTT,CASTLGAGDSPLHF,TRBV7-2,TRBJ1-6,NA,14,NA
TGTGCCAGCAGCCTTATCGGCGAGCAGTACTTC,CASSLIGEQYF,TRBV28,TRBJ2-7,NA,11,NA
TGTGCCAGCAGCGCAAGGGACAAGAACACTGAAGCTTTCTTT,CASSARDKNTEAFF,TRBV3-1/TRBV3-2,TRBJ1-1,NA,14,NA
TGTGCCAGCAGCCAAGTTCTTAAAGGGGCCACGCAGTATTTT,CASSQVLKGATQYF,TRBV3-1/TRBV3-2,TRBJ2-3,NA,14,NA
TGCGCCAGCAGCCTAGAACTGAGCTCCTATAATTCACCCCTCCACTTT,CASSLELSSYNSPLHF,TRBV5-1,TRBJ1-6,NA,16,NA
TGCGCCAGCAGCTTGGTATACACAGGGGGTGGCTCTGAAGCTTTCTTT,CASSLVYTGGGSEAFF,TRBV5-1,TRBJ1-1,NA,16,TRBD1
TGTGCCAGCAGCCAAAACGTTCTAGCGGGAGGCCCTCTTGAGACCCAGTACTTC,CASSQNVLAGGPLETQYF,TRBV4-2,TRBJ2-5,NA,18,TRBD2
TGTGCCACCAGCAGAGACCCGAGGACAGGGGTGACCTTTAATCAGCCCCAGCATTTT,CATSRDPRTGVTFNQPQHF,TRBV15,TRBJ1-5,NA,19,TRBD1
TGTGCCAGCAGCCCCCAGGATACGCAGTATTTT,CASSPQDTQYF,TRBV7-9,TRBJ2-3,NA,11,NA
TGTGCCAGCAGTTTCCCCCAGGGGGCTGGCAATCAGCCCCAGCATTTT,CASSFPQGAGNQPQHF,TRBV28,TRBJ1-5,NA,16,TRBD1
TGTGCCAGCAGTCTCCGACAGGGCTCTGAAGCTTTCTTT,CASSLRQGSEAFF,TRBV28,TRBJ1-1,NA,13,TRBD1